Presented here are 22 T cell receptor beta chains from one specimen sequenced in a study of beta chain features in type 1 diabetes (dated by TCRdb to between 2018 and 2020). The full study reports these points: A moderate but significant shortening of TCRB CDR3 length was observed in type 1 diabetes patients in all four CD4+ subsets.

The library was built by means of the immunoSEQ multiplex PCR assay. The entire amount of isolated RNA was reverse transcribed using the High Capacity cDNA Reverse Transcription Kit, so the sequenced TCRB transcripts were expressed ones. Sourced from immuneACCESS, this table was stored by TCRdb with only in-frame sequences that have V and J called. A share of the clones is absent; for the studies checked, an unresolved V gene accounts for under half, and the remainder has no known explanation. The sample yields roughly 100,000 clones; under 30% were counted once. The ten largest clonotypes hold under 0.55% of the sample. These receptors are not linked to any known antigen. The sequenced sample consisted of central memory CD4+ T cells from blood. The receptors come from a woman aged 18-35 years with type 1 diabetes.

This clone was counted a single time. The chain links TRBV7-2 to TRBJ2-7, with 9 bases lining up with TRBD2. Germline V gene sequence: CDR1 SGHTA, CDR2 FQGNSA. With 1 base clipped from V and 7 bases from J, the junction kept 11 bases outside the gene matches. The CDR3 is 16 residues long. The CDR3 loop reads CASSLDRAGGPGEQYF. CDR3 in DNA: TGTGCCAGCAGCTTAGATCGGGCGGGAGGGCCGGGTGAGCAGTACTTC.

Only a few counts were recorded for this clone. This chain joins TRBV19 and TRBJ1-2; D might be TRBD1 (5 bases). Germline V lookup: CDR1 LNHDA, CDR2 SQIVND (reference sequence). The CDR3 covers 15 residues. The ends were cut back, 7 bases at V and 2 bases at J, with 17 bases in the middle. CDR3 in amino acids: CASTPPRGRNYGYTF. DNA for the CDR3: TGTGCCAGTACCCCCCCAAGGGGCAGGAACTATGGCTACACCTTC.

The rearrangement joins TRBV30 to TRBJ1-2; TRBD1 matches 8 bases. Germline V gives CDR1 GTSNPN, CDR2 SVGIG (reference sequence). Losses at the gene ends were 7 bases for V and 4 bases for J; bases not matched to a gene: 5. This CDR3 has 12 amino acids. CDR3 loop: CASIQGGYGYTF. CDR3 DNA: TGTGCCTCCATACAGGGGGGCTATGGCTACACCTTC.

This clone came up a few times. The chain is built from TRBV27 and TRBJ1-1; D is possibly TRBD1 (6 bases). The germline CDR1 and CDR2 sequences are MNHEY and SMNVEV (reference sequence). This CDR3 contains 15 residues. Trimming pared 2 bases from V and 0 bases from J, leaving 10 bases between. The CDR3 DNA sequence: TGTGCCAGCAGTTTACTAGGGGGGGTGAACACTGAAGCTTTCTTT. It specifies CASSLLGGVNTEAFF.

The chain couples TRBV11-2 to TRBJ2-1; D remains unclear. V gave up 5 bases and J gave up 3 bases, with 20 bases separating them. The CDR3 contains 17 residues. Germline CDR1 reads SGHAT; CDR2 reads FQNNGV. CDR3 bases: TGTGCCAGCAGCCTCACAGCCGCAGTCTCGCACTACAATGAGCAGTTCTTC. Its translation is CASSLTAAVSHYNEQFF. Based on the CDR3 plus reference TRBV11-2 and TRBJ2-1, the full variable domain is EAGVAQSPRYKIIEKRQSVAFWCNPISGHATLYWYQQILGQGPKLLIQFQNNGVVDDSQLPKDRFSAERLKGVDSTLKIQPAKLEDSAVYLCASSLTAAVSHYNEQFFGPGTRLTVL.

The rearrangement uses TRBV7-3 and TRBJ1-2, with 7 nucleotides matching TRBD1. Germline V gives CDR1 SGHTA, CDR2 FQGTGA. J was trimmed by 2 bases and V by 5 bases; bases with no gene match: 5. The CDR3 runs 14 residues. The CDR3 loop reads CASSPGTANYGYTF. The CDR3, as DNA: TGTGCCAGCAGCCCAGGGACAGCCAACTATGGCTACACCTTC.

The genes are TRBV28 and TRBJ2-6; 8 bases agree with TRBD1. The length of the CDR3 is 16 residues. Losses at the gene ends were 6 bases for V and 1 base for J; bases not matched to a gene: 5. Per the germline V gene, CDR1 is MDHEN and CDR2 is SYDVKM. The CDR3 DNA sequence: TGTGCCAGCAGAACAGGGGGTCGTTCTGGGGCCAACGTCCTGACTTTC. Protein: CASRTGGRSGANVLTF.

The J gene is TRBJ1-3, the V gene TRBV6-6; 7 bases map to TRBD1. CDR3 size: 14 residues. Looked up from germline, CDR1 is MNHNY and CDR2 is SVGAGI (reference sequence). Losses at the gene ends were 5 bases for V and 5 bases for J; bases not matched to a gene: 6. The CDR3 reads CASSQGDTRNTIYF. The CDR3 nucleotides read TGTGCCAGCAGTCAGGGGGACACCAGAAACACCATATATTTT.

This chain joins TRBV28 and TRBJ2-2; 13 bases fit TRBD2. Unmatched junction bases numbered 3, after V lost 1 base and J lost 1 base. Germline-derived CDR1 and CDR2 are MDHEN and SYDVKM. The length of the CDR3 is 18 residues. DNA of the CDR3: TGTGCCAGCAGTTTATCGGGACTAGCGGGGAAGAACACCGGGGAGCTGTTTTTT. It encodes CASSLSGLAGKNTGELFF.

This clone has more than one count but fewer than ten. The chain joins TRBV19 to TRBJ2-1; D might be TRBD2 (6 bases). This CDR3 has 14 residues. CDR1 and CDR2 (germline): LNHDA, SQIVND (reference sequence). Deletions cut 8 bases from V and 1 base from J, with 12 bases between. In DNA form, the CDR3 reads TGTGCCAGTTCTCCCGGAGGGTCCTACAATGAGCAGTTCTTC. It translates to CASSPGGSYNEQFF.

V is TRBV18 and J is TRBJ1-5; TRBD1 matches at 10 bases. CDR1 and CDR2 from the germline V gene are KGHSH and LQKENI. V was clipped by 3 bases and J by 4 bases; unmatched bases: 6. The length of the CDR3 is 16 residues. The CDR3 DNA sequence: TGTGCCAGCTCACCGGGACAGGGGAGTGGAAATCAGCCCCAGCATTTT. Residues: CASSPGQGSGNQPQHF.

The chain links TRBV6-5 to TRBJ2-1, with 7 bases identical to TRBD2. V lost 5 bases to trimming and J lost 2 bases; unmatched junction nucleotides: 6. This CDR3 contains 15 residues. CDR1 MNHEY and CDR2 SVGAGI come from the germline V gene. The CDR3 protein is CASSIAGEAYNEQFF. The CDR3, as DNA: TGTGCCAGCAGTATCGCGGGAGAGGCCTACAATGAGCAGTTCTTC.

The gene calls are TRBV7-9 and TRBJ2-3; D unclear. Trimming cost V 5 bases and J 6 bases, with 15 bases left between them. Germline V lookup: CDR1 SEHNR, CDR2 FQNEAQ (reference sequence). The CDR3 sequence is 14 residues long. CDR3 in amino acids: CASSPRARADTQYF. CDR3 coding DNA: TGTGCCAGCAGCCCCCGAGCGCGAGCGGATACGCAGTATTTT. Variable domain in full (rest from reference TRBV7-9 and TRBJ2-3): DTGVSQNPRHKITKRGQNVTFRCDPISEHNRLYWYRQTLGQGPEFLTYFQNEAQLEKSRLLSDRFSAERPKGSFSTLEIQRTEQGDSAMYLCASSPRARADTQYFGPGTRLTVL.

The chain uses TRBV5-4 and TRBJ2-1; D is perhaps TRBD2 (6 bases). Germline CDR1 SGHNT, CDR2 YYREEE (reference sequence). This CDR3 comprises 15 residues. Trimming removed 0 bases at V and 7 bases at J, with 14 bases between. CDR3 coding DNA: TGTGCCAGCAGCTTGGAAACTAGTGCGGGAAATGAGCAGTTCTTC. Amino acid sequence: CASSLETSAGNEQFF.

This clone has a handful of counts. The V gene is TRBV5-1, the J gene TRBJ2-3, with TRBD2 matching over 12 bases. Germline CDR1 is SGHRS and CDR2 is YFSETQ. The junction had 7 bases not matched to a gene; V was cut back by 0 bases and J by 5 bases. There are 17 residues in the CDR3. The CDR3 DNA follows: TGCGCCAGCAGCTTGGCGACTAGCGGGAGCTCGGGAGATACGCAGTATTTT. Encoded protein: CASSLATSGSSGDTQYF.

This clone has a handful of counts. The rearrangement joins TRBV28 to TRBJ1-1; 9 nucleotides line up with TRBD1. Unmatched junction bases numbered 3, after V lost 4 bases and J lost 0 bases. Germline CDR1 is MDHEN and CDR2 is SYDVKM. The CDR3 sequence is 15 residues long. The CDR3 DNA reads TGTGCCAGCAGTTCGTGGGACAGGGTGAACACTGAAGCTTTCTTT. Translating it yields CASSSWDRVNTEAFF.

This chain connects TRBV5-1 to TRBJ1-6; 7 bases fit TRBD1. V lost 4 bases to trimming and J lost 7 bases; unmatched junction nucleotides: 2. Germline CDR1 and CDR2: SGHRS and YFSETQ. This CDR3 spans 13 amino acids. The CDR3 reads CASSPGGNSPLHF. Here the CDR3 DNA reads TGCGCCAGCAGCCCAGGGGGAAATTCACCCCTCCACTTT.

The chain joins TRBV5-6 to TRBJ2-6; D gene unclear. Trimming cost V 1 base and J 0 bases, with 5 bases left between them. Germline V gives CDR1 SGHDT, CDR2 YYEEEE. CDR3 length equals 15 residues. Here the CDR3 reads CASSLSGSGANVLTF. DNA of the CDR3: TGTGCCAGCAGCTTGTCCGGCTCTGGGGCCAACGTCCTGACTTTC.

This chain joins TRBV25-1 and TRBJ1-5, with 9 bases aligning to TRBD1. V lost 6 bases, J lost 4 bases, and 4 bases stayed unmatched. The CDR3 runs to 14 residues. CDR1 and CDR2 (germline): MGHDK, SYGVNS. The chain's CDR3 is CASRGQGMNQPQHF. DNA for the CDR3: TGTGCCAGCAGAGGACAGGGGATGAATCAGCCCCAGCATTTT.

This sequence joins TRBV7-2 and TRBJ2-1; D remains unclear. The length of the CDR3 is 14 residues. Germline V gives CDR1 SGHTA, CDR2 FQGNSA. Trimming cost V 3 bases and J 0 bases, with 6 bases left between them. CDR3 protein: CASSFDSSYNEQFF. The CDR3 bases are TGTGCCAGCAGCTTTGACTCCTCCTACAATGAGCAGTTCTTC.

The rearrangement links TRBV12-5 to TRBJ1-2, with TRBD1 matching 9 bases. Germline-derived CDR1 and CDR2 are LGHNT and FRNRAP. The CDR3 is 16 residues long. Trimming took 0 bases from V and 8 from J; bases not matched to a gene: 10. CDR3 region: CASGLVIGTGGFGYTF. CDR3 coding DNA: TGTGCTAGTGGTTTGGTAATAGGTACAGGGGGCTTCGGCTACACCTTC.

The V and J genes are TRBV5-4 and TRBJ2-2, with D possibly matching TRBD2 (6 bases). V was trimmed by 4 bases and J by 7 bases, leaving 11 bases between them. CDR3 length: 13 amino acids. From germline, CDR1 is SGHNT and CDR2 YYREEE (reference sequence). The CDR3 reads CASSPRLDGELFF. The CDR3 nucleotides read TGTGCCAGCAGCCCAAGACTAGACGGGGAGCTGTTTTTT.